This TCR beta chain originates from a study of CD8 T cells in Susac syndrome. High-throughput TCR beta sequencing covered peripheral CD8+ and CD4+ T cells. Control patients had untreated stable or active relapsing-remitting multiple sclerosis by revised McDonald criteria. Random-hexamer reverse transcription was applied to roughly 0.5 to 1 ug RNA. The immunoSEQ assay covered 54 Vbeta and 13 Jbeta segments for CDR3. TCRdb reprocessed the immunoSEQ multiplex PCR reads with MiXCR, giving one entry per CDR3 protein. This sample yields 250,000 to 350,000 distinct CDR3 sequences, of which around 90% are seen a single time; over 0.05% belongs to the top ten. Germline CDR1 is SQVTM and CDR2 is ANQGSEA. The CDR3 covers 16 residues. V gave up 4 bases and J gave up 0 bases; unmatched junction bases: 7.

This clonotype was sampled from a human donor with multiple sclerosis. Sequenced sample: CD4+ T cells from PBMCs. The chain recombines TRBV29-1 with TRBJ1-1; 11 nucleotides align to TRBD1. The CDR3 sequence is CSVGGTGGLMNTEAFF. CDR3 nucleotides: TGCAGCGTTGGGGGGACAGGGGGACTAATGAACACTGAAGCTTTCTTT. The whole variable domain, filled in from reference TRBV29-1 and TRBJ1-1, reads SAVISQKPSRDICQRGTSLTIQCQVDSQVTMMFWYRQQPGQSLTLIATANQGSEATYESGFVIDKFPISRPNLTFSTLTVSNMSPEDSSIYLCSVGGTGGLMNTEAFFGQGTRLTVV.